Below, 20 T cell receptor beta chains from the same sample are listed, as sequenced in a study of shared clonotypes between healthy human individuals. Using immunoSEQ multiplex PCR, the repertoire was profiled, and TCRdb retains in-frame clones only, with some absent. The repertoire holds a few million clones, with around nine tenths as singletons. The sequenced material came from naive CD4+ T cells sorted from blood. The subset: CD45RA+ positively selected. The source of these receptors is a man aged 18 to 29 in good health.

V usage is TRBV28 and J usage is TRBJ2-7, with a possible D match to TRBD1 (5 bases). The CDR3 extends over 12 amino acids. Trimming took off 5 bases at V and 9 bases at J, with 14 bases between the two ends. In germline, CDR1 is MDHEN, CDR2 SYDVKM. The CDR3 nucleotides are TGTGCCAGCAGTAGGACCCTAAGGGGGCAGTACTTC. Translated: CASSRTLRGQYF.

The chain carries TRBV11-2 and TRBJ2-7, with TRBD1 identical over 8 bases. This CDR3 is 15 amino acids long. J gave up 0 bases and V 3 bases, and 4 bases lay outside the gene matches. CDR1 SGHAT and CDR2 FQNNGV come from the germline V gene. The CDR3 sequence: CASSLRQGFSYEQYF. The CDR3 DNA sequence: TGTGCCAGCAGCTTGAGACAGGGGTTCTCCTACGAGCAGTACTTC.

V and J are TRBV5-1 and TRBJ1-6; no firm D call. CDR1 and CDR2 (germline): SGHRS, YFSETQ. V lost 4 bases, J lost 8 bases, and 16 bases lay in between. The CDR3 has 15 residues. The CDR3 sequence: CASSQSSPWDSPLHF. DNA of the CDR3: TGCGCCAGCAGCCAGTCATCACCCTGGGATTCACCCCTCCACTTT.

V gene TRBV30 combines with J gene TRBJ2-3; 7 nucleotides agree with TRBD2. CDR3 length: 15 residues. Germline CDR1 GTSNPN, CDR2 SVGIG (reference sequence). The junction had 9 bases not matched to a gene; V was cut back by 2 bases and J by 4 bases. The CDR3 coding sequence is TGTGCCTGGAGTAGGGGCGGGAGTGGCGCAGATACGCAGTATTTT. This codes for CAWSRGGSGADTQYF.

The chain carries TRBV12-2 and TRBJ2-1. TRBV12-2 corresponds to a pseudogene. This CDR3 contains 15 residues. The CDR3 spells CASRLEPALRVEQFF. DNA for the CDR3: TGTGCAAGTCGCTTAGAACCAGCGCTTAGGGTTGAGCAGTTCTTC.

V is TRBV7-2 and J is TRBJ1-1; no reliable D call. Germline assignment: CDR1 SGHTA and CDR2 FQGNSA. There are 14 residues in the CDR3. Trimming removed 4 bases at V and 1 base at J, with 10 bases between. The CDR3 here is CASSSPGPNTEAFF. In nucleotides, the CDR3 is TGTGCCAGCAGCTCACCGGGCCCGAACACTGAAGCTTTCTTT.

This clone appeared once. The V and J genes are TRBV5-6 and TRBJ1-1; the D is unclear. Germline V gene lookup returns CDR1 SGHDT and CDR2 YYEEEE. The CDR3 has 14 residues. V lost 3 bases, J lost 2 bases, and 11 bases lay in between. CDR3 protein: CASSSRQLNTEAFF. CDR3 sequence (DNA): TGTGCCAGCAGCTCCCGGCAGTTAAACACTGAAGCTTTCTTT.

V and J are TRBV7-2 and TRBJ2-4; 9 nucleotides align to TRBD1. The CDR3 runs to 17 residues. From germline, CDR1 is SGHTA and CDR2 FQGNSA. J lost 3 bases, V lost 3 bases, and 9 bases had no gene match. CDR3 protein: CASSFPGTGKVKNIQYF. CDR3 sequence (DNA): TGTGCCAGCAGCTTTCCCGGGACAGGGAAGGTCAAAAACATTCAGTACTTC.

The rearrangement uses TRBV28 and TRBJ1-4; TRBD1 aligns across 8 bases. J was trimmed by 5 bases and V by 5 bases; bases with no gene match: 7. This CDR3 has 15 residues. Germline V gene data show CDR1 as MDHEN and CDR2 as SYDVKM. The CDR3 nucleotides are TGTGCCAGCAGTAGCTTAGGGACAGGCAATGAAAAACTGTTTTTT. Amino acids: CASSSLGTGNEKLFF.

This rearrangement joins TRBV19 to TRBJ2-7; maybe TRBD2 (6 bases). Trimming removed 7 bases from V and 4 bases from J, with 23 bases in between. The germline V gene has CDR1 LNHDA and CDR2 SQIVND (reference sequence). The CDR3 has 16 amino acids. The CDR3 DNA sequence: TGTGCCAGTAACCCCCGGGGGACTCCTCTGCAATACGAGCAGTACTTC. Translation: CASNPRGTPLQYEQYF. Full variable domain (outside the CDR3, taken from reference TRBV19 and TRBJ2-7): DGGITQSPKYLFRKEGQNVTLSCEQNLNHDAMYWYRQDPGQGLRLIYYSQIVNDFQKGDIAEGYSVSREKKESFPLTVTSAQKNPTAFYLCASNPRGTPLQYEQYFGPGTRLTVT.

V usage is TRBV9 and J usage is TRBJ2-5; D gene ambiguous. CDR1 and CDR2 from the germline V gene are SGDLS and YYNGEE. Trimming took off 0 bases at V and 2 bases at J, with 8 bases between the two ends. The CDR3 has 14 amino acids. CDR3 region: CASSVDGVQETQYF. The CDR3 bases are TGTGCCAGCAGCGTAGACGGCGTTCAAGAGACCCAGTACTTC. Looking up the rest from reference TRBV9 and TRBJ2-5 gives the full variable domain: DSGVTQTPKHLITATGQRVTLRCSPRSGDLSVYWYQQSLDQGLQFLIQYYNGEERAKGNILERFSAQQFPDLHSELNLSSLELGDSALYFCASSVDGVQETQYFGPGTRLLVL.

Notes on this clone: Other DNA sequences in this sample translate to the same CDR3. The chain has TRBV6-5 and TRBJ2-7; maybe TRBD2 (5 bases). The CDR3 runs 13 residues. Germline V gene sequence: CDR1 MNHEY, CDR2 SVGAGI. V lost 6 bases to trimming and J lost 2 bases, with 11 bases between them. The CDR3 protein is CASSRDPTYEQYF. The DNA for the CDR3 is TGTGCCAGCAGCCGGGATCCAACCTACGAGCAGTACTTC.

CDR3: CASSQDRSYNEQFF. CDR3 in DNA: TGCGCCAGCAGCCAAGACAGGAGCTACAATGAGCAGTTCTTC. This chain joins TRBV4-1 and TRBJ2-1; no reliable D call. The germline CDR1 and CDR2 sequences are MGHRA and YSYEKL. V lost 0 bases and J lost 3, with 6 bases in between. This CDR3 contains 14 residues.

The V call is TRBV6-1, the J call TRBJ2-4; a weak D match, TRBD2 (6 bases). The CDR3 contains 15 residues. Trimming took off 6 bases at V and 6 bases at J, with 18 bases between the two ends. CDR1 MNHNS and CDR2 SASEGT come from the germline V gene. The CDR3 coding sequence is TGTGCCAGCAGCCCGGGGGAAGTAGGACGAAACATTCAGTACTTC. Its protein product is CASSPGEVGRNIQYF.

The gene calls are TRBV18 and TRBJ1-1; D gene ambiguous. V gave up 8 bases and J gave up 1 base, with 23 bases separating them. This CDR3 has 17 residues. The germline V gene encodes CDR1 KGHSH and CDR2 LQKENI. CDR3 in amino acids: CASRPLGGTISNTEAFF. Written as DNA, the CDR3 is TGTGCCAGCCGGCCCCTGGGAGGTACTATTTCGAACACTGAAGCTTTCTTT.

As regards this clone: One junction end does not reproduce the germline sequence, and a read error may be involved. The chain links TRBV7-3 to TRBJ1-6; tentatively, D is TRBD1 (5 bases). Germline V gives CDR1 SGHTA, CDR2 FQGTGA. The CDR3 totals 13 residues. CDR3 protein: CANSPKGASPLHF. The CDR3 DNA sequence: TGTGCCAACAGCCCAAAAGGGGCTTCACCCCTCCACTTT.

The CDR3 nucleotides read TGTGCCAGCAGCGGGGGGCTAGCGGGAAGAGATACGCAGTATTTT. Amino acid sequence: CASSGGLAGRDTQYF. This chain uses TRBV9 with TRBJ2-3; 9 nucleotides line up with TRBD2. Germline CDR1 reads SGDLS; CDR2 reads YYNGEE. The trim removed 3 bases at V and 5 bases at J, leaving 7 bases unmatched. The CDR3 spans 15 residues.

This chain connects TRBV6-6 to TRBJ2-1; either TRBD1 or TRBD2 may supply D (5 bases each). With 6 bases removed from V and 4 bases from J, the gap between germline ends came to 10 bases. From germline, CDR1 is MNHNY and CDR2 SVGAGI (reference sequence). The CDR3 consists of 13 residues. CDR3 nucleotides: TGTGCCAGCAGCCGGGACCGATACAATGAGCAGTTCTTC. Its translation: CASSRDRYNEQFF.

CDR3 loop: CASSLGVVLWEQFF. The CDR3 DNA is TGTGCCAGCAGCTTAGGGGTCGTCTTGTGGGAGCAGTTCTTC. The chain uses TRBV7-9 and TRBJ2-1; D uncertain. V was pared by 1 base and J by 10 bases, with 14 bases between. Germline V CDR1 and CDR2: SEHNR, FQNEAQ (reference sequence). The CDR3 consists of 14 residues.

The chain employs TRBV7-9 and TRBJ1-6, with D possibly TRBD1 on 5 matching bases. The CDR3 is 14 residues long. Germline values: CDR1 SEHNR, CDR2 FQNEAQ (reference sequence). Deletions cut 4 bases from V and 5 bases from J, with 9 bases between. CDR3 in DNA: TGTGCCAGCAGCTCTACAGGAAATAATTCACCCCTCCACTTT. Encoded protein: CASSSTGNNSPLHF.